This passage covers 25 T cell receptor beta chains from one sample sequenced in a study of siplizumab effects on memory and regulatory T cells. Sequencing was performed with immunoSEQ multiplex PCR; in TCRdb, only in-frame clones are kept and a portion is missing. Of roughly 92,000 clones listed, around 94% are singletons. Input material: non-Treg CD4+ T cells sorted from blood. Receptor source: a human donor in good health.

The rearrangement uses TRBV7-3 and TRBJ1-2, with 8 bases matching TRBD1. The CDR3 runs 15 residues. CDR1 is SGHTA and CDR2 is FQGTGA in the germline V gene. V dropped 5 bases and J dropped 1; count of bases not matched to a gene: 6. The CDR3 DNA sequence: TGTGCCAGCAGCCACGGACAGGGCGATAACTATGGCTACACCTTC. It translates to CASSHGQGDNYGYTF.

The chain carries TRBV10-3 and TRBJ2-5; 10 nucleotides match TRBD2. V gave up 3 bases and J gave up 1 base; unmatched junction bases: 5. Germline CDR1 ENHRY, CDR2 SYGVKD. The CDR3 sequence is 16 residues long. The CDR3 here is CAISDQTSGRQETQYF. The CDR3 DNA is TGTGCCATCAGTGACCAGACTAGCGGGCGCCAAGAGACCCAGTACTTC.

The rearrangement links TRBV6-1 to TRBJ2-7; D is perhaps TRBD1 (5 bases). CDR1 MNHNS and CDR2 SASEGT come from the germline V gene. The CDR3 length is 14 residues. V lost 4 bases and J 5 bases, leaving 15 bases between the germline ends. The CDR3 reads CASSAFQGGHEQYF. In nucleotides, the CDR3 is TGTGCCAGCAGTGCCTTCCAGGGCGGCCACGAGCAGTACTTC.

The chain couples TRBV5-4 to TRBJ2-7, with unresolved D. The CDR3 has 13 residues. Germline CDR1 and CDR2: SGHNT and YYREEE (reference sequence). The V end was cut by 2 bases, the J end by 3 bases, with 9 bases between. CDR3 coding DNA: TGTGCCAGCAGCTTCCCAGGAAACTACGAGCAGTACTTC. It codes for CASSFPGNYEQYF.

This clone showed up just once. V gene TRBV27 combines with J gene TRBJ2-3; possible D gene TRBD2, 6 bases. Germline V gives CDR1 MNHEY, CDR2 SMNVEV (reference sequence). The CDR3 spans 14 residues. V was cut by 4 bases and J by 4 bases, with 12 bases left in between. In DNA form, the CDR3 reads TGTGCCAGCAGTTCCGGACGGAGGGCAGATACGCAGTATTTT. This translates into CASSSGRRADTQYF.

The chain combines TRBV11-3 with TRBJ1-5, with a weak D call TRBD1 (5 bases). The CDR3 consists of 13 residues. V shed 5 bases and J shed 4 bases, with 9 bases lying between them. The germline V gene encodes CDR1 SGHNT and CDR2 YENEEA. The CDR3 loop reads CASSPGGNQPQHF. CDR3 bases: TGTGCCAGCAGCCCCGGGGGGAATCAGCCCCAGCATTTT.

The genes are TRBV30 and TRBJ1-2, with a tentative D call TRBD1 (6 bases). This CDR3 has 14 amino acids. V was pared by 2 bases and J by 3 bases, with 13 bases between. Germline V gives CDR1 GTSNPN, CDR2 SVGIG (reference sequence). The CDR3 sequence is CAWSRQVPYYGYTF. The CDR3 bases are TGTGCCTGGAGTCGACAGGTACCCTACTATGGCTACACCTTC. Full variable domain (remainder filled in from reference TRBV30 and TRBJ1-2): SQTIHQWPATLVQPVGSPLSLECTVEGTSNPNLYWYRQAAGRGLQLLFYSVGIGQISSEVPQNLSASRPQDRQFILSSKKLLLSDSGFYLCAWSRQVPYYGYTFGSGTRLTVV.

The chain carries TRBV15 and TRBJ1-4; D is uncertain. The V and J ends lost 0 bases and 4 bases respectively, with 12 bases between them. The CDR3 has 16 amino acids. Germline V gene data show CDR1 as LNHNV and CDR2 as YYDKDF (reference sequence). The CDR3 DNA is TGTGCCACCAGCAGAGAAGGTGGCAGACTTAATGAAAAACTGTTTTTT. As protein: CATSREGGRLNEKLFF.

The J gene is TRBJ2-7, the V gene TRBV6-6; unclear D gene. Trimming shortened V by 5 bases and J by 2 bases, and 7 bases separated the two germline ends. The CDR3 is 12 amino acids. Germline values: CDR1 MNHNY, CDR2 SVGAGI (reference sequence). The CDR3, as DNA: TGTGCCAGCAGTCCTACCACCTACGAGCAGTACTTC. It is translated as CASSPTTYEQYF.

V is TRBV10-1 and J is TRBJ2-7; 11 bases align to TRBD1. Per germline, CDR1 WNHNN and CDR2 SYGVQD (reference sequence). The V segment lost 3 bases and the J segment 3 bases; nucleotides outside the gene matches: 4. The CDR3 is 15 amino acids. CDR3 sequence (DNA): TGCGCCAGCAGTGACCGGGACAGGGGGATCTACGAGCAGTACTTC. The encoded protein is CASSDRDRGIYEQYF.

The chain carries TRBV19 and TRBJ1-2; no reliable D call. This CDR3 is 14 amino acids long. Trimming stripped 3 bases from V and 2 bases from J, with 10 bases between. Germline V gene data show CDR1 as LNHDA and CDR2 as SQIVND (reference sequence). CDR3 region: CASSMKVFNYGYTF. The CDR3 nucleotides read TGTGCCAGTAGTATGAAGGTCTTCAACTATGGCTACACCTTC.

CDR3 DNA: TGTGCCACCGGGACCGAAGTCAATCAGCCCCAGCATTTT. Its translation is CATGTEVNQPQHF. V is TRBV10-3 and J is TRBJ1-5; TRBD1 might be the D (5 bases). Trimming took off 10 bases at V and 3 bases at J, with 13 bases between the two ends. CDR1 is ENHRY, CDR2 SYGVKD, per germline. The CDR3 has 13 amino acids.

The chain links TRBV7-8 to TRBJ2-5; 11 bases agree with TRBD1. Looked up from germline, CDR1 is SGHVS and CDR2 is FQNEAQ. The CDR3 length is 14 residues. J gave up 4 bases and V 4 bases, and 2 bases lay outside the gene matches. The CDR3 coding sequence is TGTGCCAGCAGCTCAGGGACAGGGGGAGAGACCCAGTACTTC. It encodes CASSSGTGGETQYF.

The CDR3 here is CASSVGTGRQPQHF. The CDR3 coding sequence is TGTGCCAGCAGCGTAGGGACAGGGAGGCAGCCCCAGCATTTT. The chain recombines TRBV9 with TRBJ1-5, with 8 bases that match TRBD1. In germline, CDR1 is SGDLS, CDR2 YYNGEE. Trimming took 0 bases from V and 7 from J; bases not matched to a gene: 3. This CDR3 contains 14 residues.

The V gene is TRBV5-1, the J gene TRBJ1-1; no definite D call. CDR1 is SGHRS, CDR2 YFSETQ, per germline. V was trimmed by 0 bases and J by 1 base, leaving 10 bases between them. The CDR3 is made up of 15 amino acids. This CDR3 reads CASSLAGPSNTEAFF. The DNA of the CDR3 is TGCGCCAGCAGCTTGGCTGGACCTTCGAACACTGAAGCTTTCTTT.

V is TRBV6-5 and J is TRBJ2-2; 8 bases align to TRBD2. CDR3 length: 14 residues. Unmatched junction bases numbered 3, after V lost 1 base and J lost 8 bases. From germline, CDR1 is MNHEY and CDR2 SVGAGI. For the CDR3, the DNA is TGTGCCAGCAGTTACTTTACTAGCGGTGGGGAGCTGTTTTTT. Protein: CASSYFTSGGELFF.

The chain couples TRBV6-6 to TRBJ1-5, with a possible D match to TRBD1 (5 bases). The CDR3 has 15 amino acids. Germline V CDR1 and CDR2: MNHNY, SVGAGI (reference sequence). V lost 6 bases to trimming and J lost 0 bases, with 12 bases between them. CDR3 coding DNA: TGTGCCAGCAGCCGGGGACGTTATAGCAATCAGCCCCAGCATTTT. Translating it yields CASSRGRYSNQPQHF.

The chain employs TRBV11-1 and TRBJ2-5; possibly TRBD1 or TRBD2 for D (6 bases each). This CDR3 spans 16 amino acids. Looked up from germline, CDR1 is SGHAT and CDR2 is FQDESV (reference sequence). V lost 4 bases and J lost 2, with 17 bases in between. The CDR3, as DNA: TGTGCCAGCAGCTGGAGCTCGGGGGCTACACAAGAGACCCAGTACTTC. This encodes CASSWSSGATQETQYF.

This clone was seen a handful of times. The J gene is TRBJ1-2, the V gene TRBV11-1; D remains ambiguous. V was trimmed by 0 bases and J by 4 bases, leaving 12 bases between them. The germline V gene has CDR1 SGHAT and CDR2 FQDESV (reference sequence). This CDR3 is 15 amino acids long. The CDR3 here is CASSLASASSYGYTF. In nucleotides, the CDR3 is TGTGCCAGCAGCTTAGCGAGCGCGTCATCCTATGGCTACACCTTC.

This rearrangement joins TRBV27 to TRBJ1-1; 8 bases are shared with TRBD1. The CDR3 runs to 13 residues. Germline assignment: CDR1 MNHEY and CDR2 SMNVEV (reference sequence). V was pared by 5 bases and J by 8 bases, with 7 bases of the junction left unmatched. The CDR3 loop is CASSRAGGNEAFF. The CDR3 DNA sequence: TGTGCCAGCAGTCGGGCAGGGGGCAACGAAGCTTTCTTT.

The chain recombines TRBV9 with TRBJ2-7; possible D gene TRBD1, 6 bases. Germline V gives CDR1 SGDLS, CDR2 YYNGEE. This CDR3 spans 14 amino acids. The V end was cut by 0 bases, the J end by 5 bases, with 12 bases between. This CDR3 is CASSVDRESHEQYF. The CDR3 bases are TGTGCCAGCAGCGTAGACAGGGAAAGTCACGAGCAGTACTTC.

The J gene is TRBJ2-5, the V gene TRBV11-3; D unclear. Trimming took 5 bases from V and 3 from J, leaving 16 bases between them. The CDR3 consists of 15 residues. Germline V CDR1 and CDR2: SGHNT, YENEEA. The DNA of the CDR3 is TGTGCCAGCAGCCGAAATCCTGCCAGAGAAGAGACCCAGTACTTC. It specifies CASSRNPAREETQYF.

The chain employs TRBV6-1 and TRBJ2-1; 12 bases map to TRBD2. The CDR3 runs 16 residues. With V trimmed by 4 bases and J by 1 base, 2 bases remained unmatched. CDR1 and CDR2 from the germline V gene are MNHNS and SASEGT. The CDR3 spells CASSATSGGSYNEQFF. The CDR3 DNA reads TGTGCCAGCAGTGCGACTAGCGGGGGTTCCTACAATGAGCAGTTCTTC.

V is TRBV4-2 and J is TRBJ2-1, with D perhaps TRBD2 (6 bases). CDR1 and CDR2 (germline): LGHNA, YNFKEQ. This CDR3 has 13 amino acids. V was clipped by 0 bases and J by 15 bases, with 15 bases between them. The CDR3 sequence is CASSQETGAGRFF. The DNA for the CDR3 is TGTGCCAGCAGCCAAGAAACGGGAGCGGGTCGGTTCTTC.

The rearrangement links TRBV5-1 to TRBJ2-3; 7 nucleotides line up with TRBD2. The CDR3 totals 13 residues. The germline gives CDR1 SGHRS, CDR2 YFSETQ. The ends lost 9 bases at V and 5 bases at J; junction bases unmatched: 9. CDR3 protein: CATSKGEGDTQYF. The CDR3 region has the DNA TGCGCCACCTCTAAAGGGGAGGGAGATACGCAGTATTTT.